These 6 T cell receptor beta chains came from one sample sequenced in a study of shared clonotypes between healthy human individuals. Generated by immunoSEQ multiplex PCR, the TCRdb table keeps only in-frame clones and is missing some. Here the sample spans 2,500,000 or so clones, around 90% being singletons. Sequenced sample: naive CD4+ T cells from PBMCs. The subset: CD45RA+ positively selected. The receptor source for this set is a young man in good health. Some clones in this sample may be carry-over from other donors' samples.

The J gene is TRBJ2-1, the V gene TRBV15; D unclear. Germline V CDR1 and CDR2: LNHNV, YYDKDF (reference sequence). This CDR3 region has 12 residues. Trimming pared 0 bases from V and 10 bases from J, leaving 7 bases between. Here the CDR3 reads CATSRDVAEQFF. As DNA, the CDR3 is TGTGCCACCAGCAGAGATGTAGCCGAGCAGTTCTTC. The full variable domain, in which reference TRBV15 and TRBJ2-1 provide the parts outside the CDR3, is DAMVIQNPRYQVTQFGKPVTLSCSQTLNHNVMYWYQQKSSQAPKLLFHYYDKDFNNEADTPDNFQSRRPNTSFCFLDIRSPGLGDTAMYLCATSRDVAEQFFGPGTRLTVL.

This sequence joins TRBV5-1 and TRBJ1-1, with D unclear. Trimming took off 6 bases at V and 5 bases at J, with 17 bases between the two ends. The CDR3 has 14 amino acids. Germline values: CDR1 SGHRS, CDR2 YFSETQ. The CDR3 nucleotides read TGCGCCAGCACGATTGATACGGGTGGGACTGAAGCTTTCTTT. Protein: CASTIDTGGTEAFF.

The chain links TRBV9 to TRBJ2-3; D is unclear. The CDR3 spans 16 residues. Germline V gene lookup returns CDR1 SGDLS and CDR2 YYNGEE. V lost 2 bases and J 0 bases, leaving 13 bases between the germline ends. The CDR3, as DNA: TGTGCCAGCAGCGTGAGTACGGCGCCTAGCACAGATACGCAGTATTTT. It yields the protein CASSVSTAPSTDTQYF.

The chain combines TRBV4-3 with TRBJ2-5; TRBD2 matches 12 bases. Gene TRBJ2-7 matches the end of the DNA better, so the J call may be wrong. This CDR3 has 16 amino acids. CDR1 and CDR2 (germline): LGHNA, YSLEER. The DNA of the CDR3 is TGCGCCAGCAGCCAAGACCTAGCGGGAGGGCCCTACGAGCAGTACTTC. Its translation is CASSQDLAGGPYEQYF.

The chain is built from TRBV18 and TRBJ2-5; D gene uncertain. CDR3 length: 14 residues. Germline V gene lookup returns CDR1 KGHSH and CDR2 LQKENI. Trimming left V 3 bases short and J 5 bases short, with 13 bases between. Here the CDR3 reads CASSPGVDGETQYF. CDR3 bases: TGTGCCAGCTCACCTGGGGTTGATGGGGAGACCCAGTACTTC.

The chain has TRBV7-3 and TRBJ2-1, with D tentatively TRBD2 (6 bases). CDR1 is SGHTA and CDR2 is FQGTGA in the germline V gene. V gave up 3 bases and J gave up 7 bases, with 13 bases separating them. CDR3 length equals 14 residues. The CDR3 DNA sequence: TGTGCCAGCAGCTTGGGGGGAGGTCAGAATGAGCAGTTCTTC. Protein sequence: CASSLGGGQNEQFF.